The rows below give T cell receptor beta chains drawn from one sample of a study of T cell changes during pregnancy in multiple sclerosis. Assay: immunoSEQ multiplex PCR; the TCRdb copy retains only in-frame clones and omits some. The sample holds about 24,000 clones; around 84% are singletons and the top ten take around 0.97%. Specimen: CD4+ T cells from peripheral blood mononuclear cells, collected in the second trimester of pregnancy. The receptors stem from a female donor in good health, enrolled as a control in a pregnancy study. Each CDR3 is given with its conserved first and last residue. D genes are given only for firm matches. Not all rows give a size; the values are once, few, many and, for expanded clones, a class.

size: -
D: TRBD2
V: TRBV4-2
J: TRBJ2-1
CDR3: CASSPRGGSGEQFF
DNA: TGTGCCAGCAGCCCGCGGGGGGGCTCTGGTGAGCAGTTCTTC

size: -
D: TRBD1
V: TRBV2
J: TRBJ2-2
CDR3: CASRRGTGGIGELFF
DNA: TGTGCCAGCAGGAGGGGGACAGGGGGCATCGGGGAGCTGTTTTTT

size: -
D: TRBD2
V: TRBV5-4
J: TRBJ2-3
CDR3: CASSPSSGLAGGTDTQYF
DNA: TGTGCCAGCAGCCCCTCCTCCGGCCTAGCGGGGGGCACAGATACGCAGTATTTT

size: -
D: -
V: TRBV28
J: TRBJ2-7
CDR3: CASRFPGTGPSEQYF
DNA: TGTGCCAGCAGATTTCCCGGGACTGGCCCCTCCGAGCAGTACTTC

size: -
D: TRBD2
V: TRBV10-1
J: TRBJ2-1
CDR3: CASSGPPLARRDNEQFF
DNA: TGCGCCAGCAGTGGCCCTCCACTAGCGCGCCGCGACAATGAGCAGTTCTTC

size: -
D: -
V: TRBV19
J: TRBJ2-6
CDR3: CASSIVGGAAGANVLTF
DNA: TGTGCCAGTAGTATAGTGGGGGGGGCCGCAGGGGCCAACGTCCTGACTTTC

size: -
D: -
V: TRBV7-2
J: TRBJ2-1
CDR3: CASSLAGAAYNEQFF
DNA: TGTGCCAGCAGCTTAGCGGGGGCCGCCTACAATGAGCAGTTCTTC

size: -
D: TRBD1
V: TRBV18
J: TRBJ2-7
CDR3: CASSGQGAINEQYF
DNA: TGTGCCAGCTCGGGACAGGGGGCTATCAACGAGCAGTACTTC

size: few
D: -
V: TRBV27
J: TRBJ2-7
CDR3: CASSLEAEQYF
DNA: TGTGCCAGCAGTTTAGAGGCCGAGCAGTACTTC

size: -
D: TRBD2
V: TRBV2
J: TRBJ2-7
CDR3: CASLSGTSANEQYF
DNA: TGTGCCAGCCTCTCCGGGACTAGCGCCAACGAGCAGTACTTC

size: -
D: TRBD1
V: TRBV30
J: TRBJ1-1
CDR3: CAWSVLDRAATEAFF
DNA: TGTGCCTGGAGTGTACTAGACAGGGCGGCCACTGAAGCTTTCTTT

size: once
D: TRBD1
V: TRBV30
J: TRBJ1-2
CDR3: CAWRLPGQGASMVYGYTF
DNA: TGTGCCTGGAGGCTACCGGGACAGGGGGCGTCTATGGTCTATGGCTACACCTTC

size: -
D: -
V: TRBV30
J: TRBJ2-5
CDR3: CACSPQETQYF
DNA: TGTGCCTGTAGTCCTCAAGAGACCCAGTACTTC

size: few
D: -
V: TRBV10-3
J: TRBJ2-1
CDR3: CAISERLVNNEQFF
DNA: TGTGCCATCAGTGAAAGGCTAGTCAACAATGAGCAGTTCTTC

size: medium-sized
D: TRBD2
V: TRBV4-3
J: TRBJ2-1
CDR3: CASSQGAGGRYNEQFF
DNA: TGCGCCAGCAGCCAAGGGGCGGGGGGCCGATACAATGAGCAGTTCTTC

size: few
D: TRBD1
V: TRBV19
J: TRBJ1-1
CDR3: CASGQGVGTEAFF
DNA: TGTGCCTCGGGACAGGGTGTGGGGACTGAAGCTTTCTTT

size: -
D: TRBD1
V: TRBV6-5
J: TRBJ2-3
CDR3: CASSLTGGGDTQYF
DNA: TGTGCCAGCAGTCTGACAGGGGGCGGAGATACGCAGTATTTT

size: medium-sized
D: TRBD2
V: TRBV10-3
J: TRBJ2-2
CDR3: CAIKGGTSESGELFF
DNA: TGTGCCATCAAGGGGGGGACTAGCGAGTCCGGGGAGCTGTTTTTT

size: -
D: TRBD1
V: TRBV6-6
J: TRBJ2-3
CDR3: CASSPIPGQGADTQYF
DNA: TGTGCCAGCAGTCCAATACCGGGACAGGGTGCAGATACGCAGTATTTT

size: -
D: TRBD2
V: TRBV19
J: TRBJ2-1
CDR3: CASSIGGLAGGPYNEQFF
DNA: TGTGCCAGTAGTATAGGGGGACTAGCGGGAGGTCCCTACAATGAGCAGTTCTTC

size: -
D: -
V: TRBV5-6
J: TRBJ2-6
CDR3: CASSPEGNSGANVLTF
DNA: TGTGCCAGCAGCCCAGAGGGAAACTCTGGGGCCAACGTCCTGACTTTC